These 31 T cell receptor beta chains originate from one sample sequenced in a study of blood T cell repertoires in COVID-19. The repertoire was sequenced with immunoSEQ multiplex PCR; TCRdb's copy has only in-frame clones and lacks some. The table lists 200,000 to 250,000 clones, more than 75% of them singletons. Sequencing was performed on peripheral blood. The receptors shown here come from a man aged 35 to 55 with acute or convalescent COVID-19.

The chain combines TRBV24-1 with TRBJ2-2; D might be TRBD1 (6 bases). The length of the CDR3 is 16 residues. The V and J ends lost 3 bases and 4 bases respectively, with 14 bases between them. Germline V CDR1 and CDR2: KGHDR, SFDVKD. CDR3 bases: TGTGCCACCAGTGATCCTTCCCTCAGGGGCACCGGGGAGCTGTTTTTT. Its protein product is CATSDPSLRGTGELFF.

The rearrangement uses TRBV4-3 and TRBJ2-3; 11 nucleotides agree with TRBD2. CDR1 and CDR2 (germline): LGHNA, YSLEER. The CDR3 contains 15 residues. Trimming took 2 bases from V and 7 from J; bases not matched to a gene: 5. CDR3 residues: CASSQLSGGAYTQYF. The CDR3 DNA sequence: TGCGCCAGCAGCCAACTTAGCGGGGGGGCATATACGCAGTATTTT.

The chain carries TRBV7-2 and TRBJ1-6; D gene ambiguous. This CDR3 has 14 residues. V dropped 1 base and J dropped 10 bases, with 11 bases sitting between them. Looked up from germline, CDR1 is SGHTA and CDR2 is FQGNSA. This CDR3 is CASSLEAARSPLHF. CDR3 DNA: TGTGCCAGCAGCTTAGAGGCGGCGCGGTCACCCCTCCACTTT.

V is TRBV9 and J is TRBJ2-7, with 7 bases identical to TRBD2. The CDR3 runs to 15 residues. V dropped 4 bases and J dropped 3; count of bases not matched to a gene: 10. Germline-derived CDR1 and CDR2 are SGDLS and YYNGEE. The CDR3 DNA reads TGTGCCAGCAGCTACTCCGGGACTACCTACTACGAGCAGTACTTC. It encodes CASSYSGTTYYEQYF.

The chain links TRBV9 to TRBJ2-2; TRBD2 matches 11 bases. Germline CDR1 SGDLS, CDR2 YYNGEE. V lost 3 bases to trimming and J lost 0 bases; unmatched junction nucleotides: 1. The CDR3 has 16 amino acids. The CDR3 sequence is CASSALAGANTGELFF. DNA for the CDR3: TGTGCCAGCAGCGCACTAGCGGGGGCGAACACCGGGGAGCTGTTTTTT.

The chain joins TRBV27 to TRBJ1-1; D is perhaps TRBD1 (5 bases). Per the germline V gene, CDR1 is MNHEY and CDR2 is SMNVEV (reference sequence). CDR3 length: 13 amino acids. With 6 bases removed from V and 5 bases from J, the gap between germline ends came to 13 bases. CDR3 region: CASSGHMRTEAFF. CDR3 DNA: TGTGCCAGCAGCGGACATATGCGAACTGAAGCTTTCTTT.

This clone has only a few counts. The chain carries TRBV4-1 and TRBJ2-7; 7 bases agree with TRBD2. The CDR3 is made up of 16 amino acids. V lost 0 bases to trimming and J lost 2 bases; unmatched junction nucleotides: 7. Germline assignment: CDR1 MGHRA and CDR2 YSYEKL. The DNA of the CDR3 is TGCGCCAGCAGCCAAGATAGGGGCGGGGGAACCTACGAGCAGTACTTC. This encodes CASSQDRGGGTYEQYF.

This clone has only one observation. The gene calls are TRBV27 and TRBJ2-2; 15 positions match TRBD2. CDR3 length equals 19 residues. Germline V CDR1 and CDR2: MNHEY, SMNVEV (reference sequence). V dropped 1 base and J dropped 1; count of bases not matched to a gene: 4. CDR3 DNA sequence: TGTGCCAGCAGTTTATTCGGGACTAGCGGGGGGCGGAACACCGGGGAGCTGTTTTTT. This encodes CASSLFGTSGGRNTGELFF.

The chain uses TRBV7-9 and TRBJ2-4; 8 bases fit TRBD1. Looked up from germline, CDR1 is SEHNR and CDR2 is FQNEAQ (reference sequence). The CDR3 is 16 residues long. V was clipped by 5 bases and J by 0 bases; unmatched bases: 6. CDR3 region: CASSPTGGLAKNIQYF. The DNA for the CDR3 is TGTGCCAGCAGCCCCACAGGGGGATTAGCCAAAAACATTCAGTACTTC.

The chain uses TRBV5-1 and TRBJ1-3, with 7 bases that match TRBD1. The CDR3 spans 14 residues. Trimming cost V 3 bases and J 1 base; bases outside gene matches: 1. In germline, CDR1 is SGHRS, CDR2 YFSETQ. The CDR3 here is CASSWGQSGNTIYF. The CDR3 DNA sequence: TGCGCCAGCAGCTGGGGACAGTCTGGAAACACCATATATTTT.

The chain uses TRBV7-8 and TRBJ2-3; the D is unclear. Germline V gene data show CDR1 as SGHVS and CDR2 as FQNEAQ. The length of the CDR3 is 12 residues. With 5 bases removed from V and 5 bases from J, the gap between germline ends came to 8 bases. The CDR3, as DNA: TGTGCCAGCAGCCGTAGTAGAGATACGCAGTATTTT. Its protein is CASSRSRDTQYF. Drawing the rest from reference TRBV7-8 and TRBJ2-3, the complete variable domain is GAGVSQSPRYKVAKRGQDVALRCDPISGHVSLFWYQQALGQGPEFLTYFQNEAQLDKSGLPSDRFFAERPEGSVSTLKIQRTQQEDSAVYLCASSRSRDTQYFGPGTRLTVL.

For the CDR3, the DNA is TGCGCCAGCAGGTTAGACTACGAGCAGTACTTC. Amino acids: CASRLDYEQYF. V gene TRBV5-1 combines with J gene TRBJ2-7, with unresolved D. The V gene lost 5 bases and the J gene lost 3 bases, with 6 bases spanning the gap. The CDR3 loop spans 11 amino acids. Germline CDR1 SGHRS, CDR2 YFSETQ.

This chain joins TRBV7-3 and TRBJ2-1; 7 nucleotides agree with TRBD1. V shed 2 bases, J shed 4 bases, and the junction held 5 bases outside the gene matches. This CDR3 contains 15 residues. Germline V gene lookup returns CDR1 SGHTA and CDR2 FQGTGA. The CDR3 loop is CASSLEDRPYNEQFF. DNA for the CDR3: TGTGCCAGCAGCTTAGAGGACAGGCCTTACAATGAGCAGTTCTTC.

This clone occurred once. The CDR3 DNA is TGTGCCAGTAATGGGCAGTTGAACACTGAAGCTTTCTTT. It yields the protein CASNGQLNTEAFF. The J gene is TRBJ1-1, the V gene TRBV19; D ambiguous. Germline CDR1 and CDR2: LNHDA and SQIVND (reference sequence). Between the trimmed V and J ends, which lost 7 bases and 0 bases, there was a span of 9 bases. This CDR3 has 13 residues.

This chain uses TRBV2 with TRBJ2-1, with 7 bases aligning to TRBD2. The CDR3 is made up of 18 amino acids. V lost 4 bases to trimming and J lost 2 bases; unmatched junction nucleotides: 14. CDR1 is SNHLY, CDR2 FYNNEI, per germline. The CDR3 here is CASSVPQRGSTPYNEQFF. DNA of the CDR3: TGTGCCAGCAGTGTCCCCCAGCGGGGATCAACCCCCTACAATGAGCAGTTCTTC.

V gene TRBV24-1 combines with J gene TRBJ2-7, with D possibly TRBD2 on 6 matching bases. V lost 2 bases to trimming and J lost 5 bases, with 15 bases between them. Germline values: CDR1 KGHDR, CDR2 SFDVKD. There are 15 residues in the CDR3. The CDR3 DNA reads TGTGCCACCAGTGATTGGAGGGGCGGGCGGAACGAGCAGTACTTC. Translated, it gives CATSDWRGGRNEQYF.

V is TRBV7-2 and J is TRBJ1-1; the D gene is possibly TRBD1 (5 bases). The CDR3 extends over 14 amino acids. Trimming stripped 8 bases from V and 5 bases from J, with 18 bases between. Germline lookup yields CDR1 SGHTA and CDR2 FQGNSA. CDR3 nucleotides: TGTGCCAGCTCCTTTGGAGTTGGGGGGACTGAAGCTTTCTTT. Its protein product is CASSFGVGGTEAFF.

The J gene is TRBJ2-3, the V gene TRBV4-2; TRBD2 matches at 12 bases. With V trimmed by 1 base and J by 5 bases, 13 bases remained unmatched. The germline CDR1 and CDR2 sequences are LGHNA and YNFKEQ. The CDR3 spans 19 residues. This CDR3 reads CASSQGLLAGGPSKDTQYF. In DNA form, the CDR3 reads TGTGCCAGCAGCCAAGGTCTGCTAGCGGGGGGGCCTAGTAAAGATACGCAGTATTTT.

The chain has TRBV28 and TRBJ2-7; 12 positions agree with TRBD2. CDR3 length: 17 amino acids. V lost 6 bases and J lost 0; bases outside the gene matches: 9. Germline-derived CDR1 and CDR2 are MDHEN and SYDVKM. The DNA for the CDR3 is TGTGCCAGCAGCCACACTAGCGGGGGGCACAGCTCCTACGAGCAGTACTTC. Amino acid sequence: CASSHTSGGHSSYEQYF.

The chain uses TRBV30 and TRBJ2-1; TRBD1 is a possible D gene (6 bases). Germline loops: CDR1 GTSNPN, CDR2 SVGIG (reference sequence). The CDR3 is 13 amino acids. V was cut by 5 bases and J by 4 bases, with 12 bases left in between. CDR3 nucleotide sequence: TGTGCCTGGTCACAAGGGGGTTACAATGAGCAGTTCTTC. This gives the protein CAWSQGGYNEQFF.

CDR3 DNA sequence: TGTGCCAGTAGTCCGCCCGGGTCAGCAAAAACGGATGAGCAGTTCTTC. The encoded protein is CASSPPGSAKTDEQFF. The chain links TRBV19 to TRBJ2-1; no clear D. CDR3 length: 16 residues. Germline CDR1 LNHDA, CDR2 SQIVND (reference sequence). Trimming stripped 5 bases from V and 8 bases from J, with 22 bases between.

Only a few counts were recorded for this clone. The same CDR3 can be traced to other DNA sequences in this sample. The CDR3 DNA follows: TGTGCCAGCAGCCGACAGGGTGAAGCTTTCTTT. Protein product: CASSRQGEAFF. The chain links TRBV6-5 to TRBJ1-1, with 7 positions matching TRBD1. The germline CDR1 and CDR2 sequences are MNHEY and SVGAGI. After removal of 6 bases from V and 7 bases from J, the junction contained 2 bases not matched to a gene. The CDR3 is 11 amino acids.

This clone has a single count. The chain combines TRBV20-1 with TRBJ1-5; 12 positions agree with TRBD1. V shed 6 bases and J 6 bases; nucleotides not matched to a gene: 9. This CDR3 contains 15 residues. Germline V CDR1 and CDR2: DFQATT, SNEGSKA (reference sequence). CDR3 coding DNA: TGCAGTGCGAGTCTGGGGACAGGGGGCTTTCAGCCCCAGCATTTT. Translating it yields CSASLGTGGFQPQHF.

The chain employs TRBV7-9 and TRBJ1-2; the D is unclear. Looked up from germline, CDR1 is SEHNR and CDR2 is FQNEAQ (reference sequence). Trimming removed 5 bases at V and 1 base at J, with 5 bases between. The CDR3 is 12 amino acids. The CDR3 here is CASSPVNYGYTF. DNA of the CDR3: TGTGCCAGCAGCCCTGTTAACTATGGCTACACCTTC.

This clone has just one count. The chain combines TRBV18 with TRBJ1-6; D gene uncertain. The CDR3 extends over 15 amino acids. Germline V gene data show CDR1 as KGHSH and CDR2 as LQKENI. V was shortened by 6 bases and J by 8 bases, with 17 bases between the two germline ends. The CDR3 here is CASSPLGSTDSPLHF. The CDR3 coding sequence is TGTGCCAGCTCCCCCCTCGGTAGCACGGATTCACCCCTCCACTTT.

Comment on this clone: A read error may produce the germline difference seen at one junction end. This chain connects TRBV7-3 to TRBJ2-2, with TRBD2 matching 9 bases. The CDR3 spans 15 residues. Germline V lookup: CDR1 SGHTA, CDR2 FQGTGA. CDR3 in DNA: TGCGCCAGCAGGGCGGGGGGGCCCAGCACCGGGGAGCTGTTTTTT. Protein sequence: CASRAGGPSTGELFF.

The genes are TRBV5-4 and TRBJ1-5; D remains unclear. Trimming took 2 bases from V and 1 from J, leaving 10 bases between them. The CDR3 is made up of 15 amino acids. From germline, CDR1 is SGHNT and CDR2 YYREEE (reference sequence). CDR3 nucleotides: TGTGCCAGCAGCTTTGGAGGAGAAAGCAATCAGCCCCAGCATTTT. It yields the protein CASSFGGESNQPQHF.

The count of this clone is one. This chain links TRBV2 with TRBJ2-3, with TRBD1 identical over 7 bases. The germline CDR1 and CDR2 sequences are SNHLY and FYNNEI. The length of the CDR3 is 14 residues. Germline trimming cut 10 bases from V and 1 base from J; bases unmatched to any gene: 8. The DNA of the CDR3 is TGTGCCAACTCGCTACAGGGGCGCACAGATACGCAGTATTTT. Amino acid sequence: CANSLQGRTDTQYF.

This clone was detected a few times. This chain uses TRBV11-3 with TRBJ2-1, with D possibly TRBD1 on 5 matching bases. There are 15 residues in the CDR3. CDR1 and CDR2 (germline): SGHNT, YENEEA. Trimming took off 5 bases at V and 5 bases at J, with 16 bases between the two ends. CDR3 residues: CASSRGREGDNEQFF. The CDR3 DNA follows: TGTGCCAGCAGCCGAGGCAGGGAAGGAGACAATGAGCAGTTCTTC.

The chain joins TRBV2 to TRBJ1-1; 9 bases map to TRBD1. The V segment lost 8 bases and the J segment 4 bases; nucleotides outside the gene matches: 8. CDR3 length: 14 residues. CDR1 and CDR2 (germline): SNHLY, FYNNEI. DNA of the CDR3: TGTGCCAGCCTCGGACAGGGGCGAGGCACTGAAGCTTTCTTT. Translation: CASLGQGRGTEAFF.

The V call is TRBV5-4, the J call TRBJ2-3, with TRBD2 matching over 7 bases. The germline V gene encodes CDR1 SGHNT and CDR2 YYREEE (reference sequence). V was pared by 0 bases and J by 2 bases, with 6 bases of the junction left unmatched. This CDR3 contains 16 residues. The CDR3 nucleotides read TGTGCCAGCAGCTTGGGTGGGGCGGGAGTCACAGATACGCAGTATTTT. Amino acid sequence: CASSLGGAGVTDTQYF. The entire variable domain, with the rest obtained from reference TRBV5-4 and TRBJ2-3, is as follows: ETGVTQSPTHLIKTRGQQVTLRCSSQSGHNTVSWYQQALGQGPQFIFQYYREEENGRGNFPPRFSGLQFPNYSSELNVNALELDDSALYLCASSLGGAGVTDTQYFGPGTRLTVL.